Following are 6 T cell receptor beta chains from one sample sequenced in a study of identical twins (dated by TCRdb to about 2016). Libraries were constructed by 5' RACE. The sequencing machine was an Illumina HiSeq 2000. TCRdb reran the public reads through fastp at Q25 and MiXCR, keeping productive beta chains. One record per CDR3 amino acid sequence lists the most common genes and DNA. The sample table shows approximately 690,000 distinct CDR3 sequences, and 5.5% to 6.5% are seen once. The ten largest make up around 1.9% of the sample. Sequenced material: naive T cells sorted from blood. What the cell subset or site label conveys for this sample: cells isolated with a human naive T-cell isolation kit. Receptor source: a man between 18 and 29 years old in good health.

This clonotype came up many times. The J gene is TRBJ2-7, the V gene TRBV20-1, with TRBD1 identical over 9 bases. CDR1 is DFQATT, CDR2 SNEGSKA, per germline (reference sequence). CDR3 size: 15 residues. Trimming at V came to 0 bases and at J to 3 bases, leaving 6 bases not matched to a gene. CDR3 residues: CSARDPVTGGYEQYF. As DNA, the CDR3 is TGCAGTGCTAGAGATCCGGTGACAGGGGGCTACGAGCAGTACTTC.

This clonotype occurred many times. The chain is built from TRBV27 and TRBJ2-1; the D is unclear. The V and J ends lost 5 bases and 2 bases respectively, with 7 bases between them. Germline CDR1 reads MNHEY; CDR2 reads SMNVEV (reference sequence). The CDR3 spans 13 residues. The DNA for the CDR3 is TGTGCCAGCAGTACCTCGACCTACAATGAGCAGTTCTTC. Protein sequence: CASSTSTYNEQFF.

The CDR3 DNA is TGCGCCAGCAGCCAACAGACAGGGATTAGTCAGCCCCAGCATTTT. It specifies CASSQQTGISQPQHF. The chain couples TRBV4-1 to TRBJ1-5, with 7 nucleotides matching TRBD1. From germline, CDR1 is MGHRA and CDR2 YSYEKL. The ends lost 2 bases at V and 6 bases at J; junction bases unmatched: 7. This CDR3 has 15 amino acids.

This clonotype was recorded many times. The V gene is TRBV12-3 or TRBV12-4, the J gene TRBJ2-7; 7 nucleotides align to TRBD2. This CDR3 region has 15 residues. Germline trimming cut 3 bases from V and 4 bases from J; bases unmatched to any gene: 9. CDR3 sequence: CASSFEAGAKYEQYF. CDR3 nucleotide sequence: TGTGCCAGCAGTTTTGAGGCGGGAGCGAAGTACGAGCAGTACTTC.

The V call is TRBV27, the J call TRBJ2-1; tentatively, D is TRBD1 or TRBD2 (5 bases each). Germline V gives CDR1 MNHEY, CDR2 SMNVEV (reference sequence). The CDR3 contains 16 residues. Trimming removed 4 bases at V and 3 bases at J, with 16 bases between. The CDR3 region is CASSSGGRGVYNEQFF. In DNA form, the CDR3 reads TGTGCCAGCAGTTCAGGCGGCAGAGGGGTCTACAATGAGCAGTTCTTC.

This clonotype appeared a few times. This chain uses TRBV12-3 or TRBV12-4 with TRBJ1-2; a weak D match, TRBD1 (5 bases). This CDR3 region has 12 residues. V was clipped by 7 bases and J by 8 bases, with 14 bases between them. Written as DNA, the CDR3 is TGTGCCAGCACCCAGGGCCCCAACGGCTACACCTTC. Its protein is CASTQGPNGYTF.